These 3 T cell receptor beta chains were all obtained from the same sample, sequenced in a study of radiotherapy plus CTLA-4 blockade in lung cancer. Generated by immunoSEQ multiplex PCR, the TCRdb table keeps only in-frame clones and is missing some. The table includes approximately 69,000 clones, around four fifths detected once. The material was peripheral blood, obtained from a patient treated with radiotherapy plus ipilimumab. The receptors were sampled from a human donor with non-small cell lung cancer who had a complete response to radiotherapy plus ipilimumab.

By proportion, this clone is medium-sized. The V gene is TRBV10-1, the J gene TRBJ1-1, with D possibly matching TRBD1 (6 bases). Germline V gene sequence: CDR1 WNHNN, CDR2 SYGVQD (reference sequence). The length of the CDR3 is 13 residues. Trimming stripped 8 bases from V and 0 bases from J, with 10 bases between. CDR3 sequence reads: CASSDRLNTEAFF. In nucleotides, the CDR3 is TGCGCCAGCTCCGACAGGTTGAACACTGAAGCTTTCTTT.

The V call is TRBV4-1, the J call TRBJ2-6; either TRBD1 or TRBD2 may fit D (5 bases each). The V and J ends lost 0 bases and 3 bases respectively, with 15 bases between them. The CDR3 contains 18 residues. In germline, CDR1 is MGHRA, CDR2 YSYEKL. The CDR3 region is CASSQDLVGTGGANVLTF. CDR3 DNA sequence: TGCGCCAGCAGCCAAGATCTTGTAGGGACGGGTGGGGCCAACGTCCTGACTTTC.

The chain links TRBV30 to TRBJ2-7; no definite D call. Germline CDR1 reads GTSNPN; CDR2 reads SVGIG (reference sequence). The CDR3 extends over 14 amino acids. Trimming left V 2 bases short and J 1 base short, with 12 bases between. CDR3 bases: TGTGCCTGGAGTCTCCGTGGCTGGTCCTACGAGCAGTACTTC. This encodes CAWSLRGWSYEQYF.